This T cell receptor (beta chain) was identified in a study of T cell changes during pregnancy in multiple sclerosis (dated by TCRdb to between 2018 and 2020). In the study overall: The study looked at changes in the T cell repertoire across pregnancy in women with multiple sclerosis.

Receptors were amplified or captured by the immunoSEQ multiplex PCR assay. In its TCRdb copy, this immuneACCESS table keeps in-frame sequences only and misses some clones. Where compared with another copy, unresolved V genes explain less than half of these, and the others have no known cause. This sample is represented by around 42,000 clones; 75% to 95% of them were singletons. About 2% of the sample is taken by the ten largest. Note on this clone: Its specific antigen is unknown. Per-nucleotide qualities are absent, and no much larger clonotype sits a single base away.

As encoded in the germline V gene (reference sequence), CDR1 is SGHNT while CDR2 is YYREEE. Trimming takes 1 base from V and 14 bases from J, and the germline ends sit 16 bases apart. The CDR3 has 14 amino acids, counting the end cysteine and phenylalanine. The entry retains the CDR3 DNA only, 42 bases that are in frame from base 1. The clonotype comes from a female donor in good health, enrolled as a control in a pregnancy study. The chain uses TRBV5-4 and TRBJ1-6, and TRBD1 may be the D gene, going by 5 matching bases. The material was CD4+ T cells from peripheral blood mononuclear cells, obtained after pregnancy. The CDR3 region reads CASSLQGMSSALHF. At the DNA level, the sequence is TGTGCCAGCAGCTTGCAGGGAATGTCCAGTGCCCTCCACTTT. This CDR3, with the reference TRBV5-4 and TRBJ1-6 proteins standing in past its ends, gives the full variable domain ETGVTQSPTHLIKTRGQQVTLRCSSQSGHNTVSWYQQALGQGPQFIFQYYREEENGRGNFPPRFSGLQFPNYSSELNVNALELDDSALYLCASSLQGMSSALHFGNGTRLTVT.